This T cell receptor (beta chain) was documented in a study of T cell responses to AZD1222 COVID-19 vaccine. About the study: Pooled together were second doses at about 4 or about 12 weeks.

For this clone: What it binds is unknown.

Study-wide points: Regions 160-218 and 743-854 held dominance among vaccine-associated CD4 TCRs, which spanned spike. Clonal diversity was possibly underestimated, and the donors were mostly white British, with more females. Targets within unmutated variant regions were reportedly found for nearly half of spike-specific TCRs.

The V gene's germline CDR1 is SEHNR and CDR2 FQNEAQ (reference sequence). The ends lost 5 bases at V and 8 bases at J; junction bases unmatched: 6. The CDR3 has 15 residues. Clones were read by immunoSEQ multiplex PCR, and TCRdb kept only the in-frame ones, dropping some. The sample comprises 140,000 or so clones, roughly 90% of which are singletons, and around 1.7% rests with the top ten. The chain couples TRBV7-9 to TRBJ1-6; 10 bases match TRBD1. The sequences come from peripheral blood, collected on day 0 of AZD1222 vaccination. The receptor's source is an adult in good health. The chain's CDR3 is CASSTDRGRDSPLHF. CDR3 DNA: TGTGCCAGCAGCACCGACAGGGGGCGGGATTCACCCCTCCACTTT.